The rows below give T cell receptor beta chains drawn from one sample of a study of a mutant IDH1 vaccine in newly diagnosed glioma. Generated by immunoSEQ multiplex PCR, the TCRdb table keeps only in-frame clones and is missing some. Of roughly 51,000 clones listed, around 82% are singletons. These receptors have no identified antigens. Sequenced here: PBMCs, sampled from a glioma patient whose treatment included an IDH1 peptide vaccine. These receptor sequences come from a woman between 18 and 30 years old with glioma. Some clones in this sample may be carry-over from other donors' samples. The CDR3 runs from the conserved cysteine through the conserved F or W. D genes are given only for firm matches. Clone size, where shown, is once, few, many, or a class for clones that have expanded.

CDR3aa	CDR3nt	v_gene	j_gene	abundance	d_gene
CASSNSEGPQHF	TGTGCCAGCAGCAACAGTGAGGGACCCCAGCATTTT	TRBV7-9	TRBJ1-5	few	.
CASSFIPILRYPGANVLTF	TGTGCCAGCAGCTTCATACCGATCCTCAGGTACCCTGGGGCCAACGTCCTGACTTTC	TRBV7-2	TRBJ2-6	.	.
CASRSDRSSYEQYF	TGTGCCAGCAGATCGGACAGGAGCTCCTACGAGCAGTACTTC	TRBV6-5	TRBJ2-7	.	TRBD1
CASSSTQGIYGYTF	TGTGCCAGCAGCTCCACACAGGGGATCTATGGCTACACCTTC	TRBV9	TRBJ1-2	once	TRBD1
CASSRDRGGDSNQPQHF	TGTGCCAGTAGTCGCGACAGGGGGGGTGATAGCAATCAGCCCCAGCATTTT	TRBV19	TRBJ1-5	once	TRBD1
CASSPSSDAQGYTF	TGTGCCAGCAGCCCCTCTTCGGATGCTCAAGGCTACACCTTC	TRBV7-9	TRBJ1-2	.	.
CASSENGFLYEQYF	TGTGCCAGCAGTGAGAACGGATTCCTCTACGAGCAGTACTTC	TRBV2	TRBJ2-7	few	.
CATRTSGITGELFF	TGTGCCACCAGGACTAGCGGGATTACCGGGGAGCTGTTTTTT	TRBV2	TRBJ2-2	.	TRBD2
CASSDFRGGRAGNEQFF	TGTGCCAGCAGCGACTTCAGGGGCGGAAGGGCTGGGAATGAGCAGTTCTTC	TRBV7-2	TRBJ2-1	.	.
CASSTGGGGQGADNEQFF	TGTGCCAGTAGTACCGGGGGTGGGGGACAGGGGGCGGACAATGAGCAGTTCTTC	TRBV19	TRBJ2-1	.	TRBD1
CASRVSGGAYNEQFF	TGTGCCAGCAGAGTCAGCGGGGGCGCTTACAATGAGCAGTTCTTC	TRBV25-1	TRBJ2-1	.	TRBD2
CASSLAGEQYF	TGCGCCAGCAGCTTAGCTGGCGAGCAGTACTTC	TRBV5-1	TRBJ2-7	.	.
CASSPGSTYGYTF	TGTGCCAGTAGTCCCGGGTCTACCTATGGCTACACCTTC	TRBV19	TRBJ1-2	.	.
CSVDGDSGPLWAYGYTF	TGCAGCGTTGATGGTGACAGCGGACCCCTCTGGGCATATGGCTACACCTTC	TRBV29-1	TRBJ1-2	.	.
CASSIWGRVGQPQHF	TGTGCCAGTAGTATTTGGGGTCGTGTGGGTCAGCCCCAGCATTTT	TRBV19	TRBJ1-5	.	.
CASSQTGTSGTISGANVLTF	TGCGCCAGCAGCCAGACCGGGACTAGCGGGACAATCTCTGGGGCCAACGTCCTGACTTTC	TRBV4-1	TRBJ2-6	.	TRBD2
CASSIEVGPSYEQYF	TGTGCCAGTAGTATAGAGGTGGGTCCCTCCTACGAGCAGTACTTC	TRBV19	TRBJ2-7	.	.
CAWSPKGRAVGAFF	TGTGCCTGGAGTCCCAAAGGCAGGGCGGTTGGGGCTTTCTTT	TRBV30	TRBJ1-1	.	.
CASSASGREQYF	TGTGCCAGCAGCGCCTCAGGGCGAGAGCAGTACTTC	TRBV9	TRBJ2-7	.	.
CASSLVGGSYEQYF	TGTGCCAGCAGCTTGGTCGGGGGCTCCTACGAGCAGTACTTC	TRBV5-7	TRBJ2-7	.	.
CAWRREGSLTYNEQFF	TGTGCCTGGAGGCGGGAGGGCTCCTTGACTTACAATGAGCAGTTCTTC	TRBV30	TRBJ2-1	.	TRBD2
CASSRNGGRDNEQFF	TGTGCCAGCAGTCGGAATGGGGGTAGGGACAATGAGCAGTTCTTC	TRBV6-5	TRBJ2-1	once	.
CASSPQTRSSRGFYGYTF	TGTGCCAGCTCACCCCAGACCCGGAGCTCAAGGGGTTTCTATGGCTACACCTTC	TRBV18	TRBJ1-2	few	.
CATDRGEQPQHF	TGTGCCACAGATCGGGGTGAGCAGCCCCAGCATTTT	TRBV19	TRBJ1-5	.	.
CASTLGLGYTF	TGTGCCAGCACCCTAGGACTCGGCTACACCTTC	TRBV6-6	TRBJ1-2	.	.